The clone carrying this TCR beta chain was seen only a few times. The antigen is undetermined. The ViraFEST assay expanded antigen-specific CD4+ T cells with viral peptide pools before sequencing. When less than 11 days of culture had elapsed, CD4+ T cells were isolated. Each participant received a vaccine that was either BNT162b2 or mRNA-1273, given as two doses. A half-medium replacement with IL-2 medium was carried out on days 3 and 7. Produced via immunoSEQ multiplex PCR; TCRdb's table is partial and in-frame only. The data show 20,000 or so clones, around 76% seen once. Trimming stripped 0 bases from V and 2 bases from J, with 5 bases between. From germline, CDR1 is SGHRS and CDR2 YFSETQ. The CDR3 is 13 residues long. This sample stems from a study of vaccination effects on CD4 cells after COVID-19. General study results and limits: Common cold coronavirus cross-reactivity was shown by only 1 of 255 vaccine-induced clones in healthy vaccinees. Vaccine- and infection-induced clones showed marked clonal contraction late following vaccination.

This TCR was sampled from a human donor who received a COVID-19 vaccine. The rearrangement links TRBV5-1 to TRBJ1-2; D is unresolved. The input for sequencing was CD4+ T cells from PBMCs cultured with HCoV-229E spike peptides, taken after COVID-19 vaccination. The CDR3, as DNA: TGCGCCAGCAGCTTGGAAGGAAACTATGGCTACACCTTC. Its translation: CASSLEGNYGYTF.